The 10 T cell receptor beta chains in this list originate from one sample, sequenced in a study of cytomegalovirus exposure and HLA in healthy donors. PCR used 60 Vbeta primers and 13 Jbeta primers. Sequenced by immunoSEQ multiplex PCR; TCRdb stores in-frame clones only, minus some. This sample lists roughly 51,000 clones; its ten largest clones have about 6%. Sample: PBMCs. The receptors were sampled from a male donor in good health and CMV-seropositive.

The rearrangement joins TRBV18 to TRBJ2-7; 9 bases are shared with TRBD2. The CDR3 length is 15 residues. Looked up from germline, CDR1 is KGHSH and CDR2 is LQKENI. The V and J ends lost 2 bases and 4 bases, in that order; junction bases with no gene match: 6. Here the CDR3 reads CASSPKAGGQYEQYF. The CDR3 nucleotides are TGTGCCAGCTCACCAAAGGCGGGGGGGCAGTACGAGCAGTACTTC. The variable domain in full, with the rest retrieved from reference TRBV18 and TRBJ2-7, is NAGVMQNPRHLVRRRGQEARLRCSPMKGHSHVYWYRQLPEEGLKFMVYLQKENIIDESGMPKERFSAEFPKEGPSILRIQQVVRGDSAAYFCASSPKAGGQYEQYFGPGTRLTVT.

The chain combines TRBV7-9 with TRBJ2-5; 8 nucleotides line up with TRBD1. Germline lookup yields CDR1 SEHNR and CDR2 FQNEAQ (reference sequence). This CDR3 comprises 15 residues. Losses at the gene ends were 6 bases for V and 5 bases for J; bases not matched to a gene: 11. CDR3 loop: CASRHTRTGLETQYF. The CDR3, as DNA: TGTGCCAGCAGGCATACCCGGACAGGGCTTGAGACCCAGTACTTC.

V and J are TRBV6-6 and TRBJ1-1; 9 bases fit TRBD1. The CDR3 totals 15 residues. CDR1 is MNHNY and CDR2 is SVGAGI in the germline V gene (reference sequence). V lost 5 bases to trimming and J lost 0 bases; unmatched junction nucleotides: 4. The CDR3 loop reads CASSPGDRVNTEAFF. The CDR3 DNA sequence: TGTGCCAGCAGTCCTGGGGACAGGGTGAACACTGAAGCTTTCTTT.

The genes are TRBV5-6 and TRBJ2-7, with TRBD2 matching over 8 bases. The CDR3 totals 14 residues. CDR1 is SGHDT and CDR2 is YYEEEE in the germline V gene. V shed 4 bases, J shed 5 bases, and the junction held 8 bases outside the gene matches. The CDR3 is CASSPGTRADEQYF. Written as DNA, the CDR3 is TGTGCCAGCAGCCCAGGGACTAGGGCGGACGAGCAGTACTTC.

The genes are TRBV19 and TRBJ1-6; TRBD1 might be the D (5 bases). CDR1 and CDR2 from the germline V gene are LNHDA and SQIVND (reference sequence). V was cut by 5 bases and J by 10 bases, with 18 bases left in between. The CDR3 is made up of 15 amino acids. The CDR3 nucleotides read TGTGCCAGTAGTGTAACAGGTTGGGCGAGGTCACCCCTCCACTTT. It specifies CASSVTGWARSPLHF.

V usage is TRBV4-1 and J usage is TRBJ2-5; the D is unclear. Trimming cost V 0 bases and J 5 bases, with 16 bases left between them. CDR3 length equals 16 residues. Germline CDR1 MGHRA, CDR2 YSYEKL. The CDR3 reads CASSQDYLLLEETQYF. DNA for the CDR3: TGCGCCAGCAGCCAAGATTATCTTCTCTTGGAGGAGACCCAGTACTTC.

As for this clone: Other DNA sequences in this sample translate to the same CDR3. The chain's CDR3 is CASKGENTGELFF. The CDR3 DNA follows: TGTGCCAGTAAAGGAGAGAACACCGGGGAGCTGTTTTTT. This chain joins TRBV19 and TRBJ2-2; D is unresolved. Trimming left V 7 bases short and J 1 base short, with 7 bases between. Germline assignment: CDR1 LNHDA and CDR2 SQIVND (reference sequence). CDR3 length: 13 residues. The variable domain in full, completed from reference TRBV19 and TRBJ2-2, reads DGGITQSPKYLFRKEGQNVTLSCEQNLNHDAMYWYRQDPGQGLRLIYYSQIVNDFQKGDIAEGYSVSREKKESFPLTVTSAQKNPTAFYLCASKGENTGELFFGEGSRLTVL.

CDR3 bases: TGTGCCAGCAGTGAAGCGGGGAGAAATCAGCCCCAGCATTTT. It translates to CASSEAGRNQPQHF. The genes are TRBV6-1 and TRBJ1-5, with D unresolved. Germline V lookup: CDR1 MNHNS, CDR2 SASEGT. CDR3 size: 14 residues. The germline V and J ends were trimmed by 0 bases and 4 bases, with 7 bases remaining between them.

The gene calls are TRBV29-1 and TRBJ2-3, with D possibly TRBD2 on 6 matching bases. V was cut by 7 bases and J by 6 bases, with 14 bases left in between. The CDR3 has 12 amino acids. The germline CDR1 and CDR2 sequences are SQVTM and ANQGSEA. The CDR3 here is CSADGGLDTQYF. The CDR3 DNA follows: TGCAGCGCCGATGGGGGGTTGGATACGCAGTATTTT.

The V gene is TRBV11-2, the J gene TRBJ2-7; 8 bases align to TRBD1. V was pared by 2 bases and J by 3 bases, with 12 bases of the junction left unmatched. The CDR3 length is 17 residues. The germline CDR1 and CDR2 sequences are SGHAT and FQNNGV. As DNA, the CDR3 is TGTGCCAGCAGCTTACTTGGACAGGGAAGGGATTACTACGAGCAGTACTTC. Amino acids: CASSLLGQGRDYYEQYF.